This TCR beta chain is drawn from a study of CD8 T cells in ankylosing spondylitis. Study observations and caveats: Blood of patients with ankylosing spondylitis appeared to be characterized by a TCR beta motif of several highly homologous variants. Disease-linked clones were found to be CD8+ and relatively rare in peripheral blood.

For TCR beta, libraries came from quantitative 5'-RACE with molecular barcodes. A single record per CDR3 protein comes from TCRdb applying MiXCR to the 5' RACE reads. The sample carries 150,000 to 200,000 distinct CDR3 sequences, 9.8% recorded once. As concerns this clonotype: Its antigen is unknown.

The sequence was collected from a female donor with ankylosing spondylitis or in good health (not recorded which). Sequencing input: blood, either unsorted or a sorted T cell fraction (not recorded which).

The CDR3, as DNA: TGTGCCAGCAGCGTAGGTGATAGACCACCCAATGAGCAGTTCTTC. Translated: CASSVGDRPPNEQFF. The rearrangement links TRBV9 to TRBJ2-1; D gene uncertain. The CDR3 spans 15 residues. The germline V and J ends were trimmed by 0 bases and 6 bases, with 13 bases remaining between them. The germline CDR1 and CDR2 sequences are SGDLS and YYNGEE.